The rows below give T cell receptor beta chains drawn from one sample of a study of siplizumab effects on memory and regulatory T cells. This table comes from immunoSEQ multiplex PCR, and its TCRdb copy is limited to in-frame clones, with some not included. The sample records some 100,000 clones, about 90% being singletons. The sequenced sample was Tregs sorted from blood. The receptors here all came from a human donor in good health. The CDR3 runs from the conserved cysteine through the conserved F or W. D genes are given only for firm matches. Only part of the rows carry a size: once, few, many, or a class if the clone is expanded.

j_call clone_size d_call v_call cdr3_aa cdr3_nt
TRBJ2-5 . . TRBV28 CASHNREETQYF TGTGCCAGCCATAACAGGGAAGAGACCCAGTACTTC
TRBJ2-4 . TRBD1 TRBV19 CASRKGQDSNIQYF TGTGCCAGTAGGAAGGGACAGGATAGTAACATTCAGTACTTC
TRBJ2-1 . TRBD2 TRBV5-1 CASRLADYNEQFF TGCGCCAGCCGACTAGCGGATTACAATGAGCAGTTCTTC
TRBJ2-1 . TRBD2 TRBV5-1 CASSGTSGANEQFF TGCGCCAGCAGCGGGACTAGCGGCGCAAATGAGCAGTTCTTC
TRBJ2-5 . . TRBV6-1 CASVKGRLVDQYF TGTGCCAGCGTAAAAGGCCGTTTAGTGGACCAGTACTTC
TRBJ2-7 . . TRBV28 CASSLFLYEQYF TGTGCCAGCAGTTTATTTCTCTACGAGCAGTACTTC
TRBJ2-1 . . TRBV7-3 CASTLGAGTEQFF TGTGCCAGCACCCTCGGGGCCGGGACAGAGCAGTTCTTC
TRBJ2-3 . . TRBV5-1 CASSLGGGSTDTQYF TGCGCCAGCAGCTTGGGTGGCGGGAGCACAGATACGCAGTATTTT
TRBJ2-2 . . TRBV29-1 CSVEQEGGFHADGLTNGELFF TGCAGCGTTGAGCAAGAAGGGGGTTTCCATGCGGATGGCCTAACGAACGGGGAGCTGTTTTTT
TRBJ1-1 . . TRBV10-1 CASSGLGETEAFF TGCGCCAGCAGTGGACTGGGGGAGACTGAAGCTTTCTTT
TRBJ1-3 . . TRBV28 CASKEGASGNTIYF TGTGCCAGCAAGGAGGGCGCCTCTGGAAACACCATATATTTT
TRBJ2-1 . TRBD1 TRBV7-3 CASSPKGQDNEQFF TGTGCCAGCAGCCCGAAGGGACAGGACAATGAGCAGTTCTTC
TRBJ2-7 once . TRBV6-5 CASSLSGSYEQYF TGTGCCAGCAGTTTAAGCGGTTCCTACGAGCAGTACTTC
TRBJ1-1 . TRBD1 TRBV28 CASSLYLAGAGGRNTEAFF TGTGCCAGCAGTCTTTATTTGGCGGGGGCAGGGGGAAGGAACACTGAAGCTTTCTTT
TRBJ2-3 . . TRBV6-4 CASSDPRRGPLYTQYF TGTGCCAGCAGTGACCCCCGGCGGGGGCCCTTATATACGCAGTATTTT
TRBJ2-6 . . TRBV18 CASSLGSGANVLTF TGTGCCAGCTCACTGGGCTCTGGGGCCAACGTCCTGACTTTC
TRBJ1-3 . . TRBV23-1 CASSQNPRGSRGADGNTIYF TGCGCCAGCAGTCAAAATCCGAGGGGGTCGCGGGGGGCGGACGGAAACACCATATATTTT
TRBJ2-1 once TRBD1 TRBV5-4 CASRRTGLGNEQFF TGTGCCAGCAGACGGACAGGGCTAGGTAATGAGCAGTTCTTC
TRBJ1-4 . . TRBV7-9 CASTPGLSGAGTEKLFF TGTGCCAGCACCCCTGGCCTTAGCGGGGCTGGGACTGAAAAACTGTTTTTT
TRBJ1-1 . . TRBV19 CASLKLSSGTEAFF TGTGCCAGTCTTAAATTATCCTCCGGCACTGAAGCTTTCTTT
TRBJ2-7 . . TRBV6-5 CASRQGRSYEQYF TGTGCCAGCAGACAGGGTCGGTCCTACGAGCAGTACTTC
TRBJ2-7 . TRBD2 TRBV7-9 CASRPGTSGYEQYF TGTGCCAGCAGGCCCGGGACTAGCGGCTACGAGCAGTACTTC
TRBJ1-3 . . TRBV19 CASSMFGGNTIYF TGTGCCAGTAGTATGTTTGGTGGAAACACCATATATTTT
TRBJ2-5 . . TRBV18 CASSPRGARQETQYF TGTGCCAGCTCACCACGGGGGGCGCGGCAAGAGACCCAGTACTTC
TRBJ2-7 . . TRBV19 CASSSYYRGDSYEQYF TGTGCCAGTAGTTCATACTACAGAGGAGACTCCTACGAGCAGTACTTC
TRBJ1-1 . . TRBV11-2 CASSHVATGNTEAFF TGTGCCAGCAGCCATGTCGCGACAGGGAACACTGAAGCTTTCTTT
TRBJ2-5 . . TRBV2 CASSEDQYVWQETQYF TGTGCCAGCAGTGAAGATCAGTATGTCTGGCAAGAGACCCAGTACTTC
TRBJ2-7 . TRBD2 TRBV18 CASSPRPPGLAGGPWEQYF TGTGCCAGCTCACCAAGGCCTCCGGGGCTAGCGGGAGGGCCGTGGGAGCAGTACTTC
TRBJ2-7 . TRBD2 TRBV19 CASSSRLARYEQYF TGTGCCAGTAGTTCCCGACTAGCCAGATACGAGCAGTACTTC
TRBJ1-1 . . TRBV7-9 CASSFYAGKTEAFF TGTGCCAGCAGCTTCTATGCTGGGAAAACTGAAGCTTTCTTT
TRBJ1-3 . . TRBV18 CASSPQSYPGQGNTIYF TGTGCCAGCTCACCCCAGTCGTATCCAGGGCAGGGGAACACCATATATTTT
TRBJ2-4 . . TRBV28 CASSSPFGLRGVQYF TGTGCCAGCAGTTCACCCTTCGGCCTCCGTGGGGTTCAGTACTTC
TRBJ2-7 . . TRBV28 CASRGMKAYEQYF TGTGCCAGCAGGGGCATGAAGGCCTACGAGCAGTACTTC
TRBJ2-3 once . TRBV13 CASSLLGTRAQYF TGTGCCAGCAGCTTACTCGGGACACGGGCGCAGTATTTT
TRBJ2-1 . . TRBV27 CANLPGEQFF TGTGCCAACCTCCCTGGTGAGCAGTTCTTC
TRBJ2-4 . . TRBV28 CASSLGSLAKNIQYF TGTGCCAGCAGTTTAGGGTCGCTAGCCAAGAACATTCAGTACTTC
TRBJ2-7 once TRBD2 TRBV28 CATSGGGEQYF TGTGCCACCTCGGGGGGGGGCGAGCAGTACTTC
TRBJ2-3 . TRBD1 TRBV6-6 CASSFRTGVTDTQYF TGTGCCAGCAGTTTTCGGACAGGGGTCACAGATACGCAGTATTTT
TRBJ2-5 few . TRBV6-1 CASRGQETQYF TGTGCCAGCAGGGGGCAAGAGACCCAGTACTTC
TRBJ2-5 . . TRBV7-9 CASSLGRYQETQYF TGTGCCAGCAGCTTGGGACGGTACCAAGAGACCCAGTACTTC
TRBJ2-7 . . TRBV6-6 CASSYDRGGASYEQYF TGTGCCAGCAGTTATGATCGGGGCGGGGCTTCCTACGAGCAGTACTTC
TRBJ1-1 . TRBD1 TRBV6-5 CASRFRGGNTEAFF TGTGCCAGCAGGTTCAGGGGGGGGAACACTGAAGCTTTCTTT
TRBJ1-1 . . TRBV15 CATSPRLNTEAFF TGTGCCACCAGCCCGCGCCTGAACACTGAAGCTTTCTTT
TRBJ1-1 few . TRBV18 CASSKTDSEAFF TGTGCCAGCTCCAAGACCGACAGCGAAGCTTTCTTT
TRBJ1-5 once . TRBV7-2 CASSLATGRGNQPQHF TGTGCCAGCAGCTTAGCTACGGGCAGGGGCAATCAGCCCCAGCATTTT